This is a list of T cell receptor beta chains from one sample in a study of blood T cell repertoires in COVID-19. Sequenced by immunoSEQ multiplex PCR; TCRdb stores in-frame clones only, minus some. The sample has over 50,000 clones, roughly 84% seen once. Sequencing used peripheral blood. The receptors shown here come from a man aged 50 or older with active COVID-19. CDR3s include the opening cysteine and the closing phenylalanine or tryptophan. The order of the fields is V gene, J gene, D gene, clone size, CDR3 length, CDR3 protein, CDR3 DNA. The D gene is left open where the match is weak. The size of a clone is reported for some rows only, either as once, few or many, or as a class for expanded clones.

TRBV7-2,TRBJ2-7,NA,NA,14,CASSLVPLRSEQYF,TGTGCCAGCAGCTTAGTGCCGTTGAGGAGCGAGCAGTACTTC
TRBV7-3,TRBJ2-7,NA,NA,16,CASSKTASQGFDEQYF,TGTGCCAGCAGCAAGACAGCCTCGCAGGGCTTTGACGAGCAGTACTTC
TRBV4-3,TRBJ1-2,NA,NA,17,CASSQDPRALNEYGYTF,TGCGCCAGCAGCCAAGATCCGCGGGCCCTGAATGAGTATGGCTACACCTTC
TRBV19,TRBJ1-5,NA,NA,13,CASKGGNSQPQHF,TGTGCCAGTAAAGGGGGTAACAGTCAGCCCCAGCATTTT
TRBV9,TRBJ1-1,TRBD1,NA,15,CASSWTGGEDTEAFF,TGTGCCAGCAGTTGGACAGGCGGCGAGGACACTGAAGCTTTCTTT
TRBV12-2,TRBJ1-4,NA,NA,15,CASRFPGEAEEKLFF,TGTGCAAGTCGCTTCCCGGGGGAGGCGGAGGAAAAACTGTTTTTT
TRBV4-2,TRBJ1-4,TRBD1,NA,16,CASSQDGTGAGEKLFF,TGTGCCAGCAGCCAAGATGGGACAGGGGCAGGTGAAAAACTGTTTTTT
TRBV30,TRBJ1-1,NA,NA,13,CAWSVSGFTEAFF,TGTGCCTGGAGTGTAAGCGGGTTCACTGAAGCTTTCTTT
TRBV6-1,TRBJ1-2,NA,NA,13,CASSEIRGWGYTF,TGTGCCAGCAGTGAAATCAGGGGTTGGGGCTACACCTTC
TRBV9,TRBJ2-3,NA,NA,17,CASSVTSGTPSTDTQYF,TGTGCCAGCAGCGTAACATCCGGGACACCTAGCACAGATACGCAGTATTTT
TRBV2,TRBJ1-6,NA,few,13,CASSDNEGITLHF,TGTGCCAGCAGTGATAATGAGGGTATAACCCTCCACTTT
TRBV2,TRBJ1-6,TRBD1,NA,16,CASEDRARSYNSPLHF,TGTGCCAGCGAAGACAGGGCCCGCTCCTATAATTCACCCCTCCACTTT
TRBV18,TRBJ1-5,TRBD1,NA,15,CASSPGQGRNQPQHF,TGTGCCAGCTCCCCGGGACAGGGTCGCAATCAGCCCCAGCATTTT
TRBV5-1,TRBJ2-5,TRBD2,NA,16,CASSSRRLAGHETQYF,TGCGCCAGCAGCTCCCGACGACTAGCGGGACACGAGACCCAGTACTTC
TRBV3-1/TRBV3-2,TRBJ2-3,TRBD2,NA,15,CASSLRLAGGDTQYF,TGTGCCAGCAGCCTGAGACTAGCGGGAGGAGATACGCAGTATTTT
TRBV6-2/TRBV6-3,TRBJ2-3,TRBD2,few,17,CASSYDGTSGAIDTQYF,TGTGCCAGCAGTTACGATGGGACTAGCGGTGCTATCGATACGCAGTATTTT
TRBV6-1,TRBJ2-7,TRBD1,NA,14,CASSETGGLYEQYF,TGTGCCAGCAGTGAGACAGGGGGTTTATACGAGCAGTACTTC
TRBV2,TRBJ2-2,NA,NA,14,CASGRDRTAGELFF,TGTGCCAGCGGAAGAGACAGAACGGCCGGGGAGCTGTTTTTT
TRBV28,TRBJ1-1,NA,NA,13,CASRETANTEAFF,TGTGCCAGCAGAGAGACAGCCAACACTGAAGCTTTCTTT
TRBV7-2,TRBJ2-1,NA,NA,16,CASSRFAASPYNEQFF,TGTGCCAGCAGCCGGTTCGCCGCTTCGCCCTACAATGAGCAGTTCTTC
TRBV4-3,TRBJ2-7,NA,NA,16,CASSQDGQGLSYEQYF,TGCGCCAGCAGCCAAGATGGGCAGGGCCTCTCCTACGAGCAGTACTTC
TRBV7-8,TRBJ2-7,NA,few,16,CASSLPSGTNQGEQYF,TGTGCCAGCAGCTTGCCTTCCGGGACAAACCAAGGGGAGCAGTACTTC
TRBV7-9,TRBJ1-5,NA,NA,13,CASSLVSAQPQHF,TGTGCCAGCAGCTTAGTGTCCGCGCAGCCCCAGCATTTT
TRBV6-5,TRBJ2-3,NA,NA,12,CASSSTVDTQYF,TGTGCCAGCAGTTCCACGGTGGATACGCAGTATTTT
TRBV9,TRBJ2-2,NA,few,12,CASSVGLGELFF,TGTGCCAGCAGCGTAGGGCTCGGGGAGCTGTTTTTT
TRBV10-3,TRBJ1-2,NA,NA,14,CAISLAGANYGYTF,TGTGCCATCAGTTTGGCAGGGGCTAACTATGGCTACACCTTC
TRBV10-3,TRBJ2-1,TRBD2,NA,20,CAISDPMTSGGAINTMSKFF,TGTGCCATCAGTGACCCGATGACTAGCGGGGGGGCAATTAACACAATGAGCAAATTCTTC
TRBV25-1,TRBJ2-5,TRBD2,NA,16,CASSESQTSGQETQYF,TGTGCCAGCAGTGAATCGCAGACTAGCGGCCAAGAGACCCAGTACTTC